These 8 T cell receptor beta chains originate from one sample sequenced in a study of monozygotic twins with inflammatory bowel disease. TCRdb re-analyzed the 5' RACE reads; it lists each CDR3 protein once, without DNA. The clone table shows around 100,000 distinct CDR3 sequences, with the ten largest holding 1.5% to 2%. Sequenced material: blood. The receptors here all came from a human donor with ulcerative colitis or Crohn's disease, or a healthy co-twin of an affected twin (not recorded which).

The chain recombines TRBV6-2 or TRBV6-3 with TRBJ2-1; TCRdb's D call, TRBD2, is unchecked because there is no DNA. Germline V lookup: CDR1 MNHEY, CDR2 SVGEGT. This CDR3 is built from 18 residues. The CDR3 protein is CASRKNLLAGATNNEQFF.

The rearrangement joins TRBV5-1 to TRBJ2-1; TCRdb names TRBD1, which stays unverified in the absence of DNA. Germline-derived CDR1 and CDR2 are SGHRS and YFSETQ. This CDR3 is built from 13 residues. CDR3 amino acids: CASRETVYNEQFF. Based on the CDR3 plus reference TRBV5-1 and TRBJ2-1, the full variable domain is KAGVTQTPRYLIKTRGQQVTLSCSPISGHRSVSWYQQTPGQGLQFLFEYFSETQRNKGNFPGRFSGRQFSNSRSEMNVSTLELGDSALYLCASRETVYNEQFFGPGTRLTVL.

The V call is TRBV19, the J call TRBJ2-7; TCRdb gives TRBD1 as the D gene, but with no DNA this cannot be confirmed. The germline V gene has CDR1 LNHDA and CDR2 SQIVND (reference sequence). The CDR3 totals 13 residues. CDR3 region: CASSPQGIYEQYF.

The chain combines TRBV25-1 with TRBJ2-3; without DNA, the TCRdb call of TRBD1 cannot be checked. Germline values: CDR1 MGHDK, CDR2 SYGVNS. CDR3 length equals 13 residues. This chain's CDR3 is CASSIPPVDTQYF. The entire variable domain, with the rest obtained from reference TRBV25-1 and TRBJ2-3, is as follows: EADIYQTPRYLVIGTGKKITLECSQTMGHDKMYWYQQDPGMELHLIHYSYGVNSTEKGDLSSESTVSRIRTEHFPLTLESARPSHTSQYLCASSIPPVDTQYFGPGTRLTVL.

This sequence joins TRBV5-1 and TRBJ2-7. CDR1 is SGHRS and CDR2 is YFSETQ in the germline V gene. CDR3 size: 14 residues. CDR3 sequence reads: CASSQDRGSHEQYF.

The rearrangement links TRBV24-1 to TRBJ1-1. Germline CDR1 and CDR2: KGHDR and SFDVKD. This CDR3 spans 13 amino acids. The CDR3 here is CATSGNVNTEAFF.

V gene TRBV4-2 combines with J gene TRBJ2-3; absent DNA, TCRdb's TRBD2 call cannot be checked. This CDR3 has 17 residues. CDR1 LGHNA and CDR2 YNFKEQ come from the germline V gene. CDR3 protein: CASSQSSGRGGTDTQYF.

The rearrangement uses TRBV10-3 and TRBJ1-5; TCRdb picks TRBD1, but there is no DNA to check that call. The length of the CDR3 is 14 residues. Per the germline V gene, CDR1 is ENHRY and CDR2 is SYGVKD. CDR3 residues: CAISQDPGSQPQHF.